These T cell receptor beta chains were read from a single sample in a study of graft-versus-host responses after intestinal transplantation. Clones were read by immunoSEQ multiplex PCR, and TCRdb kept only the in-frame ones, dropping some. The table has 120,000 or so clones, 80% to 95% seen once. These receptors' targets are unknown. The material was unstimulated CD8+ T cells sorted from spleen or lymph node cells, obtained before intestinal transplant. Source of these receptors: a human donor who received an intestinal transplant. CDR3s include the opening cysteine and the closing phenylalanine or tryptophan. A D gene is named only where the DNA matches it firmly. The size field is filled for only some rows; it gives once, few, many or a size class.

v_gene	d_gene	abundance	j_gene	CDR3aa	CDR3nt
TRBV10-1	.	.	TRBJ2-7	CASSEGLAYEQYF	TGCGCCAGCAGTGAAGGGTTAGCCTACGAGCAGTACTTC
TRBV5-4	TRBD1	.	TRBJ2-5	CASSLVGETGGLGETQYF	TGTGCCAGCAGCTTGGTGGGGGAAACAGGGGGCTTAGGAGAGACCCAGTACTTC
TRBV6-5	.	once	TRBJ1-1	CAASFGGGTEAFF	TGTGCCGCTAGCTTTGGGGGAGGCACTGAAGCTTTCTTT
TRBV4-1	.	few	TRBJ2-2	CASSQPTGELFF	TGCGCCAGCAGCCAACCCACCGGGGAGCTGTTTTTT
TRBV27	TRBD2	.	TRBJ2-1	CASSWGLAGGREQFF	TGTGCCAGCAGTTGGGGACTAGCGGGGGGAAGGGAGCAGTTCTTC
TRBV13	TRBD2	once	TRBJ2-7	CASSLGRVAGVGSYEQYF	TGTGCCAGCAGCTTAGGCCGGGTAGCGGGAGTCGGGTCGTACGAGCAGTACTTC
TRBV7-9	TRBD1	once	TRBJ1-3	CASLRDRGQGSGNTIYF	TGTGCCAGCTTAAGGGACAGGGGGCAGGGATCTGGAAACACCATATATTTT
TRBV4-1	TRBD1	.	TRBJ1-5	CASSRERDSLNQPQHF	TGCGCCAGCAGCCGCGAACGGGACAGTCTCAATCAGCCCCAGCATTTT
TRBV14	TRBD1	.	TRBJ2-7	CASSLGQVSYEQYF	TGTGCCAGCAGCCTGGGACAGGTTTCCTACGAGCAGTACTTC
TRBV19	.	.	TRBJ1-4	CASSISTVSPYSLHPDPEKLFF	TGTGCCAGTAGTATCTCGACAGTATCCCCCTACTCCCTCCACCCTGATCCGGAAAAACTGTTTTTT
TRBV6-4	TRBD1	.	TRBJ1-4	CASSDSAGGPNEKLFF	TGTGCCAGCAGTGACTCGGCAGGGGGACCAAATGAAAAACTGTTTTTT
TRBV15	.	.	TRBJ1-5	CATRPDRSNQPQHF	TGTGCCACCAGACCGGACAGAAGCAATCAGCCCCAGCATTTT
TRBV27	TRBD1	once	TRBJ2-7	CATQQGLAYEQYF	TGTGCCACCCAACAGGGGCTCGCCTACGAGCAGTACTTC
TRBV28	TRBD2	.	TRBJ2-3	CASSFSPGGSTDTQYF	TGTGCCAGCAGTTTTTCTCCGGGAGGGAGCACAGATACGCAGTATTTT
TRBV5-5	.	.	TRBJ2-5	CASTNAAFQETQYF	TGTGCCAGCACTAACGCCGCCTTTCAAGAGACCCAGTACTTC
TRBV7-9	TRBD2	.	TRBJ2-7	CASSSTSGRSYEQYF	TGTGCCAGCAGCTCGACTAGCGGGAGGTCCTACGAGCAGTACTTC
TRBV29-1	.	.	TRBJ2-1	CSVEDLRGEQFF	TGCAGCGTTGAAGATCTTCGGGGGGAGCAGTTCTTC
TRBV9	.	.	TRBJ2-5	CASSSRRGGVETQYF	TGTGCCAGCAGCTCTCGCCGGGGTGGGGTAGAGACCCAGTACTTC
TRBV7-3	TRBD2	.	TRBJ2-3	CASSTSGLTDTQYF	TGTGCCAGCAGTACTAGCGGCCTCACAGATACGCAGTATTTT
TRBV5-4	TRBD1	.	TRBJ1-1	CASSWDRGLGTEAFF	TGTGCCAGCAGCTGGGACAGGGGCCTGGGCACTGAAGCTTTCTTT
TRBV4-1	.	.	TRBJ2-7	CASSPHNGVRTYEQYF	TGCGCCAGCAGCCCCCACAACGGGGTTAGAACCTACGAGCAGTACTTC
TRBV2	TRBD1	.	TRBJ1-2	CASSGDRGLSNYGYTF	TGTGCCAGCAGTGGGGACAGGGGGCTTTCTAACTATGGCTACACCTTC
TRBV6-5	TRBD1	.	TRBJ2-7	CASSYRDRANEQYF	TGTGCCAGCAGTTACAGGGACAGGGCAAACGAGCAGTACTTC
TRBV7-6	.	.	TRBJ2-7	CASSLGGLYEQYF	TGTGCCAGCAGCTTAGGGGGCCTCTACGAGCAGTACTTC
TRBV4-1	.	.	TRBJ2-3	CASSEGLATDTQYF	TGCGCCAGCAGCGAGGGGCTAGCCACAGATACGCAGTATTTT
TRBV30	.	.	TRBJ2-7	CASTGSGYEQYF	TGTGCCTCGACCGGGAGTGGGTACGAGCAGTACTTC
TRBV7-6	.	.	TRBJ2-1	CASSWGLPGGGDEQFF	TGTGCCAGCAGCTGGGGTCTTCCGGGCGGCGGCGATGAGCAGTTCTTC
TRBV7-9	.	.	TRBJ2-7	CASSLVAGITSYEQYF	TGTGCCAGCAGCTTAGTGGCGGGAATCACCTCCTACGAGCAGTACTTC
TRBV6-5	.	.	TRBJ2-7	CASSYVGPGVDEQYF	TGTGCCAGCAGTTACGTGGGTCCCGGAGTCGACGAGCAGTACTTC
TRBV9	.	.	TRBJ1-2	CASSVGGGYGYTF	TGTGCCAGCAGCGTAGGAGGGGGGTATGGCTACACCTTC
TRBV13	TRBD2	.	TRBJ2-7	CASSTGTSSATYEQYF	TGTGCCAGCAGCACCGGGACTAGCAGCGCAACCTACGAGCAGTACTTC
TRBV7-9	.	.	TRBJ2-7	CASSPPLTDEQYF	TGTGCCAGCAGCCCGCCTTTGACAGACGAGCAGTACTTC
TRBV9	TRBD2	.	TRBJ2-3	CASSVVNLGEGQDTQYF	TGTGCCAGCAGCGTAGTGAATTTGGGGGAGGGCCAGGATACGCAGTATTTT
TRBV6-6	TRBD1	.	TRBJ2-7	CASSGQGQIGQYF	TGTGCCAGCAGTGGACAGGGGCAGATAGGGCAGTACTTC
TRBV10-2	.	.	TRBJ2-7	CASSESIRHEQYF	TGCGCCAGCAGTGAGTCGATCCGGCACGAGCAGTACTTC
TRBV15	TRBD1	once	TRBJ2-1	CATSREGQGLYNEQFF	TGTGCCACCAGCAGAGAGGGACAGGGTCTCTACAATGAGCAGTTCTTC
TRBV7-3	.	.	TRBJ2-1	CASSQHRLKPSSYNEQFF	TGTGCCAGCAGCCAGCACCGCCTTAAGCCCAGCTCCTACAATGAGCAGTTCTTC
TRBV10-2	.	.	TRBJ1-1	CASSELNTEAFF	TGCGCCAGCAGTGAGTTGAACACTGAAGCTTTCTTT
TRBV27	.	.	TRBJ2-7	CASSLSIGRALSYEQYF	TGTGCCAGCAGTTTATCGATTGGTCGGGCCCTTTCCTACGAGCAGTACTTC
TRBV9	.	.	TRBJ2-5	CASSVPTEETQYF	TGTGCCAGCAGCGTGCCTACAGAAGAGACCCAGTACTTC
TRBV29-1	.	.	TRBJ2-2	CSVGGRWTGELFF	TGCAGCGTTGGAGGGCGGTGGACCGGGGAGCTGTTTTTT
TRBV5-1	TRBD2	once	TRBJ2-1	CASSLGSPSGRFYEQFF	TGCGCCAGCAGCTTGGGTTCCCCTAGCGGGAGGTTCTATGAGCAGTTCTTC
TRBV6-5	.	.	TRBJ2-7	CASSPYSTYEQYF	TGTGCCAGCAGCCCTTACAGTACCTACGAGCAGTACTTC
TRBV13	TRBD2	.	TRBJ2-1	CASTPSGLAGVDEQFF	TGTGCCAGCACACCCTCGGGGCTAGCGGGAGTGGATGAGCAGTTCTTC
TRBV5-6	.	.	TRBJ2-4	CASSPGPGINIQYF	TGTGCCAGCAGCCCCGGACCCGGGATCAACATTCAGTACTTC
TRBV27	.	.	TRBJ1-5	CASSFIGNQPQHF	TGTGCCAGCAGTTTCATAGGCAATCAGCCCCAGCATTTT
TRBV27	.	.	TRBJ1-1	CASRHTQRGRGTEAFF	TGTGCCAGCAGGCACACCCAAAGAGGAAGGGGAACTGAAGCTTTCTTT
TRBV29-1	TRBD1	.	TRBJ2-5	CSVGIRGQGARETQYF	TGCAGCGTTGGTATCCGCGGACAGGGGGCGCGGGAGACCCAGTACTTC
TRBV28	TRBD1	.	TRBJ1-2	CASRRTGYGYTF	TGTGCCAGCAGAAGGACAGGGTATGGCTACACCTTC
TRBV13	TRBD1	.	TRBJ2-2	CASSGTGGNTGELFF	TGTGCCAGCAGCGGGACAGGGGGGAACACCGGGGAGCTGTTTTTT
TRBV15	.	few	TRBJ2-7	CATSRDLGRNYEQYF	TGTGCCACCAGCAGAGATCTGGGCCGTAACTACGAGCAGTACTTC
TRBV6-5	.	.	TRBJ1-1	CASGTGTEAFF	TGTGCCAGCGGTACAGGGACAGAAGCTTTCTTT
TRBV2	TRBD1	.	TRBJ1-4	CASSERTGEKLFF	TGTGCCAGCAGTGAACGGACAGGTGAAAAACTGTTTTTT
TRBV29-1	.	once	TRBJ2-4	CSVGGAGAKNIQYF	TGCAGCGTTGGAGGGGCTGGAGCCAAAAACATTCAGTACTTC